This TCR beta chain was retrieved from a study of regulatory T cells in long-lasting Graves disease listed by TCRdb under 2021. Regarding the study in general: In the newly diagnosed Graves' disease group, patients had been taking antithyroid drugs for less than 3 months. Persistent Graves' disease patients were compared with newly diagnosed Graves' disease patients by peripheral blood TCR sequencing and RNA sequencing. The study took place in China and was registered as a clinical trial. TCR sequencing covered roughly 13 persistent and some 20 newly diagnosed Graves' disease patients, some 33 samples in total. The paper's findings and limits, for the study overall: Sequencing and analysis were limited to the TCR beta chain. Because the primary lesion, thyroid tissue, could not be accessed, the study looked at peripheral blood alone. TRBV28, TRBJ1-2 and TRBJ2-5 were preferentially used in persistent disease, while TRBV20-1 and TRBJ2-1 were favored in newly diagnosed disease. A larger number of public clonotypes was shared among persistent patients (fewer than 3,000) than among newly diagnosed patients (roughly 930). Compared with newly diagnosed patients, persistent Graves' disease patients had lower TCR Shannon entropy and fewer highly expanded clones, which suggests clonal expansion. As a limitation, the authors acknowledged that the small sample size may reduce accuracy.

In the paper's terms, the time point label means: newly diagnosed GD, antithyroid drugs for less than 3 months. RNA was extracted from PBMCs in TRIzol for both TCR sequencing and RNA sequencing. The diagnosis of Graves' disease followed American Thyroid Association guidelines. Patients were recruited from an endocrinology department in Xi'an, China. From each patient, approximately 9.9 milliliters of peripheral blood was collected into an EDTA anticoagulant tube. Ficoll Paque Plus density gradient separation was used to isolate PBMCs, and no additional T cell sorting was done. An Agilent 2100 Bioanalyzer and agarose gel were used to check RNA quality, and a NanoDrop 2000 was used to measure RNA concentration. As to this clonotype: The antigen it recognizes is unknown. No base qualities exist here, and no much larger clone lies one base off it.

Library preparation was by multiplex PCR. The instrument was an Illumina HiSeq 4000. To build TCR beta libraries, CDR3 regions were amplified by Arm-PCR using iRepertoire HTBI primers. Before sequencing, the PCR products underwent gel purification. Concerning the study's data processing: Gene usage analysis of CDR3 amino acid clonotypes used the approximately 62 TRBV and about 15 TRBJ segments found across samples. Filtered high-quality paired reads were merged into contigs using COPE and FqMerger. Contigs were aligned with BLAST to IMGT TRBV, TRBD and TRBJ reference genes, and CDR3 was defined per IMGT. Any clonotype with a frequency above 0.1% was counted as a highly expanded clone. Shannon entropy served as the measure of repertoire diversity, while the Gini coefficient captured V-J evenness. Clonotypes shared by more than one individual were considered public. TCRdb redid the processing of the public reads, applying fastp at Q25 and MiXCR, and retained in-frame beta chains. Rows merge per CDR3 protein into single entries with the most common DNA and genes. These V and J calls are TCRdb output, not the study's own analysis. A total of hundreds of thousands of distinct CDR3 sequences appear in this sample, roughly 17% of them only once. The ten largest clonotypes hold roughly 27% of the sample.

The trim is 5 bases for V and 5 bases for J, with a gap of 27 bases between the germline ends. The cysteine opens and the phenylalanine closes a CDR3 of 18 amino acids. The DNA shown is the 54-base CDR3, in frame from base 1. These sequences were also reported in another study, on T cells in Graves' hyperthyroidism and ophthalmopathy. As the second paper documents: A patient counted as having stable Graves' hyperthyroidism if no progression to ophthalmopathy occurred over 18 months of follow-up. Hyperthyroidism patients were newly diagnosed, with disease duration under 2 months, and aged 18 to 65 years. Patients with uncontrolled infections, other autoimmune diseases, pregnancy or lactation were excluded. Diagnoses were established on the basis of clinical symptoms, serum thyroxine and TRAb, thyroid ultrasound, and orbital computed tomography. The first round of RT-PCR for the TCR CDR3 was performed with the HTBI primer set and the Qiagen OneStep RT-PCR kit. Most expanded thyroid clonotypes (frequency above 0.001) were also found in blood, which suggests that blood repertoires may mirror thyroid immune responses. In cross-validation, a model built on a 13 V-J signature told ophthalmopathy apart from stable hyperthyroidism with 87.88% sensitivity and approximately 81% specificity, and in testing the same model reached 80%/75%. During validation, the model predicted progression to ophthalmopathy a median of about 5.9 months ahead of onset, with almost 71% sensitivity and 72% to 80% specificity. To identify distinguishing TCR V-J signatures, a discovery cohort of roughly 100 patients was used, comprising fewer than 45 with Graves' ophthalmopathy and approximately 58 with stable Graves' hyperthyroidism. An independent validation cohort of under 20 hyperthyroidism patients and about 15 patients who later progressed to ophthalmopathy tested prospective prediction of ophthalmopathy. For training and testing, the 100 or so patients in the discovery cohort were randomly divided in a 7:3 ratio. The study also compared thyroid tissue and blood T-cell repertoires from a handful of Graves' hyperthyroidism patients. Once sampling was done, hyperthyroidism patients were given methimazole at a starting dose of 30 mg daily, whereas ophthalmopathy patients were given high-dose intravenous methylprednisolone. The libraries were constructed in a second round of multiplex PCR and then size-selected and purified. The libraries were sequenced on an Illumina HiSeq2000 using paired-end 100 bp reads. SOAPnuke was used to process the raw data, removing reads that contained adapters or uncalled bases, had a mean Phred below 15, or lacked an exact match to the constant primer or identifier. COPE v1.2.5 was used to merge the high-quality paired reads, and each unique nucleotide sequence was defined as a clonotype. MiTCR v1.1 was used to align the clonotypes against IMGT TRBV, TRBD and TRBJ reference segments. The analysis was restricted to V-J combinations with a frequency above 0.0001, which together covered roughly 99% of the repertoires. A TCS score was defined as the ratio of F50 (clonal expansion) to E x V (chaos), with BLOSUM62-based TCRdist applied between CDR3 peptides within each V-J. Welch's t-statistics and random forest reduced 514 V-J features to roughly 13, which were used in a naive Bayes classifier (R e1071). No statistical method was used to set the sample size in advance, and investigators knew the group allocation. The paper reports TCR Vbeta CDR3 sequencing of over 120 peripheral blood samples: some 41 ophthalmopathy, approximately 74 hyperthyroidism and approximately 17 progressor patients.

The specimen was peripheral blood mononuclear cells (PBMCs), collected at new diagnosis, from a patient treated with antithyroid drugs. The receptor was isolated from a man aged 35 to 55 with Graves disease. Donor details come from another sample of the same person, matched by shared clones. The chain links TRBV12-3 or TRBV12-4 with TRBJ2-5, with a tentative D gene TRBD1 over 5 matching bases. The CDR3 region reads CASSKGQVVGDRMETQYF. The DNA sequence is given as TGTGCCAGCAGTAAGGGGCAGGTCGTAGGAGATAGGATGGAGACCCAGTACTTC.